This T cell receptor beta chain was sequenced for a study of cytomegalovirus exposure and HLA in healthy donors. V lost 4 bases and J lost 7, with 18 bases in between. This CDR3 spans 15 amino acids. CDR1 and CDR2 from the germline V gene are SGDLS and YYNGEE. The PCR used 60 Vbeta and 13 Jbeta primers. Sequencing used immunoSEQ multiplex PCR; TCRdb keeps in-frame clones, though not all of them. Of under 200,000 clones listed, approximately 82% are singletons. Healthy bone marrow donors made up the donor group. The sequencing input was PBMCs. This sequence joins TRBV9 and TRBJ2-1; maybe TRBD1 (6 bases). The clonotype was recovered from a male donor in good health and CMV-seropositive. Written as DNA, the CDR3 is TGTGCCAGCAGCAAATCCGGGACACTAGGGAATGAGCAGTTCTTC. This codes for CASSKSGTLGNEQFF. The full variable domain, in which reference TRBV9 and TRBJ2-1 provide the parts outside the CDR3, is DSGVTQTPKHLITATGQRVTLRCSPRSGDLSVYWYQQSLDQGLQFLIQYYNGEERAKGNILERFSAQQFPDLHSELNLSSLELGDSALYFCASSKSGTLGNEQFFGPGTRLTVL.